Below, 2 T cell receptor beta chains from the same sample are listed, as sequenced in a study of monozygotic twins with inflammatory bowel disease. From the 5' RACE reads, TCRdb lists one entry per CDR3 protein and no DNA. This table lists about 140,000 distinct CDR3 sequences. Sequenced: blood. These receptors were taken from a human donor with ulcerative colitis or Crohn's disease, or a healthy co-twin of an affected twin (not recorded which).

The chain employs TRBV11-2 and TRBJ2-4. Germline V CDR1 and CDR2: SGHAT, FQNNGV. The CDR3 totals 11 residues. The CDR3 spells CASSLVYIQYF.

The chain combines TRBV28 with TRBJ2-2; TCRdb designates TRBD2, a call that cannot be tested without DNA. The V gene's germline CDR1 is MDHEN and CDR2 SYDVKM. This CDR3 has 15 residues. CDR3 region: CASSLQLYGGGELFF.